What follows are 4 T cell receptor beta chains derived from one specimen sequenced in a study of blood T cell repertoires in COVID-19. Only in-frame clones appear in the TCRdb table, and some are missing; sequencing was by immunoSEQ multiplex PCR. The data contain around 130,000 clones, 70% to 85% of them singletons. The material sequenced was peripheral blood. These receptors came from an elderly woman with acute or convalescent COVID-19.

This chain uses TRBV7-9 with TRBJ2-2, with 9 positions matching TRBD1. This CDR3 spans 16 amino acids. Germline V CDR1 and CDR2: SEHNR, FQNEAQ (reference sequence). Germline trimming cut 5 bases from V and 7 bases from J; bases unmatched to any gene: 11. For the CDR3, the DNA is TGTGCCAGCAGCCAAGCCCCGACAGGGGGGGGCGGGGAGCTGTTTTTT. As protein: CASSQAPTGGGGELFF.

This chain links TRBV5-1 with TRBJ2-6, with 11 bases matching TRBD1. Germline-derived CDR1 and CDR2 are SGHRS and YFSETQ. The CDR3 has 18 residues. J gave up 0 bases and V 0 bases, and 2 bases lay outside the gene matches. This CDR3 reads CASSLEGTGGSGANVLTF. CDR3 coding DNA: TGCGCCAGCAGCTTGGAAGGGACAGGGGGCTCTGGGGCCAACGTCCTGACTTTC.

The chain employs TRBV29-1 and TRBJ2-3, with 7 bases aligning to TRBD2. The CDR3 is 14 amino acids. Trimming removed 4 bases from V and 0 bases from J; junction bases left unmatched: 4. CDR1 is SQVTM and CDR2 is ANQGSEA in the germline V gene. CDR3 in DNA: TGCAGCGTTGCCCGCGGGGGTAGCACAGATACGCAGTATTTT. This gives the protein CSVARGGSTDTQYF.

The rearrangement joins TRBV9 to TRBJ2-1, with 8 bases fitting TRBD1. The CDR3 extends over 15 amino acids. Trimming removed 4 bases from V and 5 bases from J; junction bases left unmatched: 8. Germline V gene lookup returns CDR1 SGDLS and CDR2 YYNGEE. The chain's CDR3 is CASSPDRGLDNEQFF. CDR3 coding DNA: TGTGCCAGCAGCCCCGACAGGGGATTAGACAATGAGCAGTTCTTC.